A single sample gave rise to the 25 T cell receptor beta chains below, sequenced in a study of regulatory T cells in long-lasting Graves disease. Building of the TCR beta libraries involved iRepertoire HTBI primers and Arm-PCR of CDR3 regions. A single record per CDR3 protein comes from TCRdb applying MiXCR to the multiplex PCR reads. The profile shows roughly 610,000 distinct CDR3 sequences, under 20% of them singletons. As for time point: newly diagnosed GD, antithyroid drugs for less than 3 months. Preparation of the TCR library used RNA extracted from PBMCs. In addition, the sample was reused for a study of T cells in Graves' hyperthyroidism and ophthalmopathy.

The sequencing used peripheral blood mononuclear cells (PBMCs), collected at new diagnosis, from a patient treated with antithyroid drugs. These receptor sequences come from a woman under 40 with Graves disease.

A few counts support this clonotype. The CDR3 sequence is CASRDEISGANVLTF. The CDR3 region has the DNA TGTGCCAGCAGGGACGAAATCTCTGGGGCCAACGTCCTGACTTTC. The rearrangement joins TRBV6-1 to TRBJ2-6, with D unclear. CDR3 length: 15 amino acids. Germline V lookup: CDR1 MNHNS, CDR2 SASEGT. V was trimmed by 6 bases and J by 0 bases, leaving 9 bases between them.

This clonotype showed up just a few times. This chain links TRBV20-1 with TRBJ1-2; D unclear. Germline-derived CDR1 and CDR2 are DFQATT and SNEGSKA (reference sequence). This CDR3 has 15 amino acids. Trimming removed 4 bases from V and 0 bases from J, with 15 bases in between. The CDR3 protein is CSAKPAQAPNYGYTF. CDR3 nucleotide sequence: TGCAGTGCTAAGCCGGCTCAGGCTCCTAACTATGGCTACACCTTC.

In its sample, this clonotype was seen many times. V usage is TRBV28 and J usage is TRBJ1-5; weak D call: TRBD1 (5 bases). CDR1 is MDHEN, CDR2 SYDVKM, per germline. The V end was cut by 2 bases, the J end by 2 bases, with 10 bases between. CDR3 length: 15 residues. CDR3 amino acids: CASSLQAGRNQPQHF. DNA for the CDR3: TGTGCCAGCAGTTTACAGGCAGGGCGCAATCAGCCCCAGCATTTT.

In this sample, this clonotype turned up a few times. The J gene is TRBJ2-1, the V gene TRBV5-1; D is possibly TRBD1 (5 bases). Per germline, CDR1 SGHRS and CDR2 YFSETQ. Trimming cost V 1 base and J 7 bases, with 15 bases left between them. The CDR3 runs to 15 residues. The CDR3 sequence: CASSLSSAGRNEQFF. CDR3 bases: TGCGCCAGCAGCTTGAGTTCGGCAGGGCGAAATGAGCAGTTCTTC.

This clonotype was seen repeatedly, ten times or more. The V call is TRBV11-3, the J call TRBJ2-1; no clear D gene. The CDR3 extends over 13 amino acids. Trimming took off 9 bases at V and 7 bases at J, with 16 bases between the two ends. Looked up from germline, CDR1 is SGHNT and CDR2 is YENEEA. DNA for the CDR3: TGTGCCAGTAGAAGGAGTGGAGAGAATGAGCAGTTCTTC. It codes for CASRRSGENEQFF.

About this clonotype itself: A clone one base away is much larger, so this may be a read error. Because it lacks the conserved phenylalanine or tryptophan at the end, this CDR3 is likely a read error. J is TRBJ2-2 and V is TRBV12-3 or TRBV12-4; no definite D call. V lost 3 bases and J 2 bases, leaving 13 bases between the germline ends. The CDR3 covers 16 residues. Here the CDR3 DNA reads TGTGCCAGCAGTTTTCGTCCCTCCCCTAACACCGGGGAGCTGTTTTCT. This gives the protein CASSFRPSPNTGELFS.

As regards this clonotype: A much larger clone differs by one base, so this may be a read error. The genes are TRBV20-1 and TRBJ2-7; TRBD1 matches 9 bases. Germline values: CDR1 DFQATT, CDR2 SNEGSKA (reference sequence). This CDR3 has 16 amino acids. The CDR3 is CSFLLYTGGGGKEQYF. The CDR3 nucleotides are TGCAGCTTCCTCCTGTACACAGGGGGCGGCGGAAAAGAGCAGTACTTC.

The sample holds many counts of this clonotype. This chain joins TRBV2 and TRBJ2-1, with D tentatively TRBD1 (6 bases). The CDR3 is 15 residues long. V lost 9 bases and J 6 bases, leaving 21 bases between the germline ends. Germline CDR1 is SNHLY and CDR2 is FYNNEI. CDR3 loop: CARNKGRTAPNEQFF. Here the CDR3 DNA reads TGTGCCAGGAACAAAGGACGGACAGCACCCAATGAGCAGTTCTTC.

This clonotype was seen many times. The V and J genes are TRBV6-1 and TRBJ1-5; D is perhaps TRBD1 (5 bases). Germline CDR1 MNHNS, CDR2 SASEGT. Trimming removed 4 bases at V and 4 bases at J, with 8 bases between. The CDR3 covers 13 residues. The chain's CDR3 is CASSGGLNQPQHF. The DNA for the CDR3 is TGTGCCAGCAGTGGGGGCCTAAATCAGCCCCAGCATTTT.

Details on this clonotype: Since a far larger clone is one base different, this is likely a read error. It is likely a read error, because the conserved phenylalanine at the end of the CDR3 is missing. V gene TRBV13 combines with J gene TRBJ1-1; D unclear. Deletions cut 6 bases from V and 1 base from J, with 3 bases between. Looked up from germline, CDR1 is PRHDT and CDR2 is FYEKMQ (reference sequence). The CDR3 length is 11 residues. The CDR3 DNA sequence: TGTGCCAGCAGGGAGAACACTGAAGCTTTCTTA. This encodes CASRENTEAFL.

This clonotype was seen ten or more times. The CDR3 region has the DNA TGTGCCAGCAGTTCGCCCGGACGGCGGGGCACTGAAGCTTTCTTT. Its translation: CASSSPGRRGTEAFF. The chain links TRBV7-9 to TRBJ1-1; D is undetermined. The CDR3 is made up of 15 amino acids. With 6 bases removed from V and 4 bases from J, the gap between germline ends came to 18 bases. From germline, CDR1 is SEHNR and CDR2 FQNEAQ (reference sequence).

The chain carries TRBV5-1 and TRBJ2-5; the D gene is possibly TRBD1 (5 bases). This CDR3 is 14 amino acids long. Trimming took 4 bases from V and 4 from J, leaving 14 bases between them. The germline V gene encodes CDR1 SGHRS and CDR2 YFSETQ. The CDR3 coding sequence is TGCGCCAGCAGCACACAGGCGCCCCCAGAGACCCAGTACTTC. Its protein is CASSTQAPPETQYF. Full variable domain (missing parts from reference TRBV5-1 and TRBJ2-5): KAGVTQTPRYLIKTRGQQVTLSCSPISGHRSVSWYQQTPGQGLQFLFEYFSETQRNKGNFPGRFSGRQFSNSRSEMNVSTLELGDSALYLCASSTQAPPETQYFGPGTRLLVL.

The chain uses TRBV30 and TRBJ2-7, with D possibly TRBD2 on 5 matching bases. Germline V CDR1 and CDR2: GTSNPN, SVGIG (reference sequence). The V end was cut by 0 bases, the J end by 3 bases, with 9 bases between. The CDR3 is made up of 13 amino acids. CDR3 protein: CAWSVDGNYEQYF. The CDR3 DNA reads TGTGCCTGGAGTGTAGACGGGAACTACGAGCAGTACTTC.

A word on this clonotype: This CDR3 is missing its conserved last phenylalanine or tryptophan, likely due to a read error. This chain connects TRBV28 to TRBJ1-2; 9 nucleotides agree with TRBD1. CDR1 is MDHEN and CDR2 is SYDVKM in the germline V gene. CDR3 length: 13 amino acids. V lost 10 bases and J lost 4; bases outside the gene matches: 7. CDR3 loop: CATTQGAGYGYTL. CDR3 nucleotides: TGTGCCACTACACAGGGGGCTGGCTATGGCTACACCCTC.

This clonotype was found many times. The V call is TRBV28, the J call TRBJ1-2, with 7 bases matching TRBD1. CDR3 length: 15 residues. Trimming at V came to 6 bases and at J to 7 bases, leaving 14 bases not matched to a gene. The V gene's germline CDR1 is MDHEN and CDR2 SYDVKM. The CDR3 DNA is TGTGCCAGCAGACGGGCTTTGACAGGGCTGGGTGGCTACACCTTC. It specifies CASRRALTGLGGYTF.

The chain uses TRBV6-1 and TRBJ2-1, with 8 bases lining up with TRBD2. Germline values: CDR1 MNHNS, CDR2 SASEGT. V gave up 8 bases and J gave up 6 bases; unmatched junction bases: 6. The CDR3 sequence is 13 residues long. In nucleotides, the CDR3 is TGTGCCAGCGGAGCGGGAGTCATCAATGAGCAGTTCTTC. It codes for CASGAGVINEQFF.

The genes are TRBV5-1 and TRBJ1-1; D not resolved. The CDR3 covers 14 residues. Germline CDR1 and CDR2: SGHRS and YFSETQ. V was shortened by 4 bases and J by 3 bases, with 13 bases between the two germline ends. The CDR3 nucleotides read TGCGCCAGCAGCGGAGAGAGGGATGACACTGAAGCTTTCTTT. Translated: CASSGERDDTEAFF.

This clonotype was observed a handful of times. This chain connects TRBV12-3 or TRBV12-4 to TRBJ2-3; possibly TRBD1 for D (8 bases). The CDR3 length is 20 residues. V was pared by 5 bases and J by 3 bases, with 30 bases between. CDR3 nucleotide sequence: TGTGCCAGCAGTCCAATCCCCGGACAGGGAGGGGAGATCATAACAGATACGCAGTATTTT. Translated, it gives CASSPIPGQGGEIITDTQYF.

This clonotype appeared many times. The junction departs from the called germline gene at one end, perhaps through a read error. The CDR3 coding sequence is TGTGCCAGCGGCACTACCTCCTTCTTC. This translates into CASGTTSFF. The rearrangement links TRBV28 to TRBJ2-7; no firm D call. CDR3 size: 9 residues. Germline V gene sequence: CDR1 MDHEN, CDR2 SYDVKM.

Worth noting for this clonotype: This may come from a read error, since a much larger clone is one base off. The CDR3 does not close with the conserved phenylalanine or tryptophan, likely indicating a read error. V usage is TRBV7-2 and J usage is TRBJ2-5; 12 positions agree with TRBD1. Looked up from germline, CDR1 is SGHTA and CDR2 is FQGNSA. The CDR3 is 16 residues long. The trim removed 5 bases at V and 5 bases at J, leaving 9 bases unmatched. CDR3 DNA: TGTGCCAGCAGCGGGGGGGGACAGGGGGCGCGGGAGACCCAGTACCTC. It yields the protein CASSGGGQGARETQYL.

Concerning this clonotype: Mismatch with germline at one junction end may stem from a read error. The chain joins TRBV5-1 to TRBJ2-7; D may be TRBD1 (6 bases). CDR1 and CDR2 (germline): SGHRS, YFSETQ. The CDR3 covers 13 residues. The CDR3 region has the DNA TGTGCCAGCAGCCCACAGGGAGCATACGAGCAGTACTTC. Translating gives CASSPQGAYEQYF. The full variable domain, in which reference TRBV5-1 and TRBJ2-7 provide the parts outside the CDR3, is KAGVTQTPRYLIKTRGQQVTLSCSPISGHRSVSWYQQTPGQGLQFLFEYFSETQRNKGNFPGRFSGRQFSNSRSEMNVSTLELGDSALYLCASSPQGAYEQYFGPGTRLTVT.

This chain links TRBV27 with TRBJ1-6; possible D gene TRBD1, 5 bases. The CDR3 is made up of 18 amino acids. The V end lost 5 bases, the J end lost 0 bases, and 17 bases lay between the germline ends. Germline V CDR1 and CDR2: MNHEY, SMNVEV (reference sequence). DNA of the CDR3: TGTGCCAGCAGTCTGCAGGGTGGCGGCATCTCCTATAATTCACCCCTCCACTTT. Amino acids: CASSLQGGGISYNSPLHF.

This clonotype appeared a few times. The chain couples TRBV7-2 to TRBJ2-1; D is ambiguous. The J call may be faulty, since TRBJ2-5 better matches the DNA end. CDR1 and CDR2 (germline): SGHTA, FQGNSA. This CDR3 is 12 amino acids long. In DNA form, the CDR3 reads TGTGCCAGCAGCACCAATTCCGAGACCCAGTACTTC. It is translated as CASSTNSETQYF.

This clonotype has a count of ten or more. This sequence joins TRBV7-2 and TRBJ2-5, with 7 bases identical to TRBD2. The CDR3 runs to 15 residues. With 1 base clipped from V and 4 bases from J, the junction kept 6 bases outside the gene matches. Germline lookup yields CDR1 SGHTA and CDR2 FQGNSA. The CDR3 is CASSLDPSSGETQYF. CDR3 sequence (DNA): TGTGCCAGCAGCTTAGACCCTTCTAGCGGAGAGACCCAGTACTTC.

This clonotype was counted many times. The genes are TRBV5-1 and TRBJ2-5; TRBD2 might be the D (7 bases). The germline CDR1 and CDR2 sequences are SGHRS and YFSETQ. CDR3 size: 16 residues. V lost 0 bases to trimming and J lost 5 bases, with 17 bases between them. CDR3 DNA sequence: TGCGCCAGCAGCTTGGATCCGCGGGGGCAAGGCGAGACCCAGTACTTC. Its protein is CASSLDPRGQGETQYF.